The sequence of this TCR beta chain was determined in a study of CD8 T cells in ankylosing spondylitis. Notes on the study in general: In reactive arthritis synovial fluid and blood, some motif variants had been reported before. As reported, disease-linked clones showed significant enrichment in matched ankylosing spondylitis synovial fluid.

By quantitative 5'-RACE with molecular barcodes, the TCR beta libraries were made. From the 5' RACE reads, TCRdb called clonotypes with MiXCR, one entry per CDR3 protein. The table includes 270,000 or so distinct CDR3 sequences, about a sixth detected once. V was trimmed by 8 bases and J by 3 bases, leaving 11 bases between them. There are 12 residues in the CDR3. Germline V gene data show CDR1 as SGHTA and CDR2 as FQGNSA. Remarks on this clonotype: Its antigen is still unknown.

The chain recombines TRBV7-2 with TRBJ2-7, with TRBD2 as a possible D gene (5 bases). This TCR was sampled from a male donor with ankylosing spondylitis or in good health (not recorded which). The specimen sequenced was blood, either unsorted or a sorted T cell fraction (not recorded which). For the CDR3, the DNA is TGTGCCAGCGGCGGAGGAGGCTACGAGCAGTACTTC. It yields the protein CASGGGGYEQYF.